Below, one TCR beta chain is given with its context. A single count supports this clone. Its antigen is unknown. One base away there is no much larger clone; base qualities are not given. TCR CDR3 regions were amplified from genomic DNA by multiplex PCR using the deep immunoSEQ assay. Genomic DNA extracted from each cell subset was distributed evenly over all wells of several immunoSEQ 96-well plates, and each plate served as one replicate. Each replicate PCR for sorted subsets received about 220 ng genomic DNA, equal to 30,000 or so T cell genomes. Purified libraries were measured with a Qubit 3.0 fluorometer, size-checked on a Bioanalyzer 2100, and measured again with the KAPA Library Quantification kit. Every immunoSEQ 96-well plate was sequenced on a separate single-read 150-cycle Illumina NextSeq 550 flow cell. In the source study's methods: Because the immunoSEQ output included only junctional sequences and no quality scores, the filtering could not be the same as the filtering used for full-length reads. Sequences were annotated with PyIR, a Python wrapper for IgBLAST v1.9, and V/J genes and CDR3 were assigned using IMGT germline references. Reads were removed for weak V/J assignments (E-value above 1e-6), missing CDR3, stop codons, out-of-frame junctions, or ambiguous translated residues. A V3J clonotype was defined by an identical inferred V gene, J gene, and CDR3 amino acid sequence. The percentage overlap between two repertoires was calculated by dividing the number of shared unique clonotypes by the size of the smaller repertoire. Richness of each repertoire was evaluated using RTK rarefaction, the Chao1 estimator, and Recon v2.1 estimates of unobserved clonotypes. For all TCRbeta clonotypes obtained by the gDNA method from a handful of donors, generation probabilities were computed with OLGA. TCRdb limited this immuneACCESS table to in-frame rearrangements with V and J called. A share of clones is missing; checked studies link under half to unresolved V genes, and the rest is unexplained. V, J and clone size were drawn from that table, and D and trimming were deduced from the DNA. The sample data list approximately 530,000 clones, and 95% to 97% of these were observed just once. The ten biggest clones cover 0.055% to 0.075% of the sample.

Healthy HIV-negative adults with no recently reported acute infections or vaccinations were included as donors. Only Caucasian adults living in Nashville, Tennessee, USA were represented among the donors. CD4+ T cells were enriched by magnetic negative selection; naive cells were then positively selected on CD45RA, and the negative fraction formed the memory subset. Blood was collected by leukapheresis, and PBMCs were isolated by Ficoll-Histopaque density gradient centrifugation and then cryopreserved in liquid nitrogen vapor phase. Analytical flow cytometry was used to check the purity and quantity of each magnetically sorted T cell population. Genomic DNA was isolated from each sorted fraction and quantified by UV absorbance on a Nanodrop 2000c. The germline V gene provides CDR1 SQVTM and CDR2 ANQGSEA. V is trimmed back by 4 bases and J by 0 bases, and the junction contains 10 bases that no gene match accounts for. The CDR3 starts with the cysteine, ends with the phenylalanine, and has 16 residues. Left in the record is the CDR3 DNA by itself, 48 bases read in frame from the first base.

This entry belongs to a study of shared clonotypes between healthy human individuals (dated by TCRdb to the early 2020s). With respect to the entire study: The cohort included a few men and a couple of women between 18 and 49 years of age. For each donor, three plates each were used for CD4 naive and CD4 memory, two plates were used for CD8 naive, and one plate was used for CD8 memory. To estimate repertoire size and how much clonotypes are shared between individuals, the study performed deep sequencing of blood TCR repertoires from five healthy adults. To increase sequencing depth and limit assay-specific biases, TCR repertoire library preparation and sequencing were carried out by different laboratories using diverse techniques. Per donor, leukapheresis produced somewhere between about 0.9 and 9.5 billion PBMCs.

Results and caveats for the whole study, not just this receptor: Sampling was restricted to blood, and TCR repertoires in tissues likely differ from the TCR repertoires found in blood. Pairwise subsampling indicated that sequencing depth was expected to affect the degree of clonotype sharing among donors. When a few donors were compared, the shared fraction of clonotypes was around 4.6% for naive CD4, 3.5% to 4% for naive CD8, about 2.5% for memory CD4, and roughly 0.43% for memory CD8. Clonotypes shared by all four sorted-subset donors showed higher generation probabilities than non-shared clonotypes. Estimated clonotype richness was generally larger for naive than for memory subsets. Incomplete sequencing was indicated by rarefaction of sorted-subset datasets, despite the large sequencing depth. Because the study included only a small number of donors, the genetic and exposure-history diversity represented was limited.

The sequence was collected from a woman younger than 45 in good health. The chain is assembled from TRBV29-1 and TRBJ1-1; 8 of the junction bases match TRBD1. Sample: naive CD4+ T cells sorted from blood. Read against the paper, the sample's cell subset or site label means: CD45RA+ positively selected. The CDR3 region: CSVAPDRVGVNTEAFF. At the DNA level, the sequence is TGCAGCGTTGCGCCGGACAGGGTAGGGGTGAACACTGAAGCTTTCTTT.